The 15 T cell receptor beta chains below come from one sample, sequenced in a study of blood T cell repertoires in COVID-19. Sequencing was performed with immunoSEQ multiplex PCR; in TCRdb, only in-frame clones are kept and a portion is missing. The sample yields 150,000 to 170,000 clones, around 80% seen once. The specimen was PBMCs or T cells enriched from blood (not recorded which). The origin of the receptors is a man between 45 and 60 years old who had recovered from COVID-19.

The rearrangement links TRBV9 to TRBJ1-6, with D perhaps matching TRBD1 (5 bases). The CDR3 covers 14 residues. Deletions cut 5 bases from V and 7 bases from J, with 13 bases between. Germline V gene sequence: CDR1 SGDLS, CDR2 YYNGEE. CDR3 sequence: CASSERQYNSPLHF. As DNA, the CDR3 is TGTGCCAGCAGTGAGCGACAGTACAATTCACCCCTCCACTTT.

This clone appeared once. V usage is TRBV5-6 and J usage is TRBJ2-5, with D possibly TRBD1 on 6 matching bases. The CDR3 consists of 15 residues. From germline, CDR1 is SGHDT and CDR2 YYEEEE. The ends were cut back, 0 bases at V and 2 bases at J, with 11 bases in the middle. DNA for the CDR3: TGTGCCAGCAGCTTGGGAAGAGGACAGCAAGAGACCCAGTACTTC. It translates to CASSLGRGQQETQYF.

CDR3 in DNA: TGTGCCAGCTCACCACCGGCCCGGGTCATCTATGGCTACACCTTC. Its protein product is CASSPPARVIYGYTF. The chain uses TRBV18 and TRBJ1-2; no reliable D call. Germline-derived CDR1 and CDR2 are KGHSH and LQKENI. V was cut by 0 bases and J by 4 bases, with 12 bases left in between. The length of the CDR3 is 15 residues. Complete variable domain (other parts from reference TRBV18 and TRBJ1-2): NAGVMQNPRHLVRRRGQEARLRCSPMKGHSHVYWYRQLPEEGLKFMVYLQKENIIDESGMPKERFSAEFPKEGPSILRIQQVVRGDSAAYFCASSPPARVIYGYTFGSGTRLTVV.

This chain uses TRBV4-1 with TRBJ2-6; D is ambiguous. Trimming stripped 0 bases from V and 1 base from J, with 10 bases between. Germline CDR1 reads MGHRA; CDR2 reads YSYEKL. The CDR3 is made up of 17 amino acids. The CDR3 is CASSQDGGSSGANVLTF. CDR3 in DNA: TGCGCCAGCAGCCAAGATGGCGGATCGTCTGGGGCCAACGTCCTGACTTTC.

This clone was picked up a small number of times. The chain links TRBV7-8 to TRBJ1-2; 8 positions agree with TRBD1. V dropped 5 bases and J dropped 0; count of bases not matched to a gene: 8. The CDR3 runs 16 residues. The V gene's germline CDR1 is SGHVS and CDR2 FQNEAQ. The CDR3 DNA reads as TGTGCCAGCAGCCTCCGATCGGACAGGGCTAACTATGGCTACACCTTC. It is translated as CASSLRSDRANYGYTF.

V is TRBV9 and J is TRBJ2-1, with D possibly TRBD1 on 5 matching bases. V lost 3 bases to trimming and J lost 4 bases, with 17 bases between them. This CDR3 has 16 residues. In germline, CDR1 is SGDLS, CDR2 YYNGEE. CDR3 region: CASSAQWGKEYNEQFF. The CDR3 DNA reads TGTGCCAGCAGCGCCCAGTGGGGCAAAGAGTACAATGAGCAGTTCTTC.

This chain connects TRBV7-3 to TRBJ2-7; 10 bases map to TRBD2. This CDR3 is 13 amino acids long. The V gene's germline CDR1 is SGHTA and CDR2 FQGTGA. Trimming at V came to 5 bases and at J to 6 bases, leaving 4 bases not matched to a gene. The DNA of the CDR3 is TGTGCCAGCAGCCTCTCTAGCGGGGGCGAGCAGTACTTC. Translating it yields CASSLSSGGEQYF.

This sequence joins TRBV6-5 and TRBJ2-1; 11 bases are shared with TRBD2. The J segment lost 5 bases and the V segment lost 6 bases, leaving 6 bases of the junction unmatched. Germline V gene lookup returns CDR1 MNHEY and CDR2 SVGAGI. The CDR3 loop spans 15 amino acids. The CDR3, as DNA: TGTGCCAGCAGCAGACTAGCGGGGTTACACAATGAGCAGTTCTTC. Translated, it gives CASSRLAGLHNEQFF.

The rearrangement links TRBV10-3 to TRBJ1-2; tentative D call: TRBD1 (5 bases). With 4 bases removed from V and 3 bases from J, the gap between germline ends came to 9 bases. CDR1 ENHRY and CDR2 SYGVKD come from the germline V gene. The CDR3 consists of 13 residues. CDR3 protein: CAISALQDYGYTF. Here the CDR3 DNA reads TGTGCCATCAGTGCCCTACAGGACTATGGCTACACCTTC.

CDR3 sequence: CAWSKGAFGTEAFF. CDR3 coding DNA: TGTGCCTGGAGTAAGGGGGCTTTTGGCACTGAAGCTTTCTTT. The V gene is TRBV30, the J gene TRBJ1-1, with 7 bases identical to TRBD1. Looked up from germline, CDR1 is GTSNPN and CDR2 is SVGIG (reference sequence). The CDR3 sequence is 14 residues long. V lost 2 bases, J lost 4 bases, and 7 bases stayed unmatched.

The V call is TRBV2, the J call TRBJ1-5; perhaps TRBD1 as D (5 bases). The V gene lost 5 bases and the J gene lost 0 bases, with 11 bases spanning the gap. The CDR3 runs to 15 residues. Germline CDR1 is SNHLY and CDR2 is FYNNEI. This CDR3 is CASSRDSRSNQPQHF. CDR3 nucleotides: TGTGCCAGCAGTAGGGACTCCCGTAGCAATCAGCCCCAGCATTTT.

Relative to its sample, this clone is medium-sized. The CDR3 sequence is CASSVYRGTEAFF. For the CDR3, the DNA is TGTGCCAGCAGTGTCTACAGGGGGACTGAAGCTTTCTTT. J is TRBJ1-1 and V is TRBV12-3 or TRBV12-4; 8 bases map to TRBD1. The V and J ends lost 5 bases and 5 bases, in that order; junction bases with no gene match: 4. This CDR3 spans 13 amino acids.

The genes are TRBV7-8 and TRBJ2-1; 13 bases are shared with TRBD2. Losses at the gene ends were 0 bases for V and 6 bases for J; bases not matched to a gene: 11. The CDR3 has 19 amino acids. Germline V lookup: CDR1 SGHVS, CDR2 FQNEAQ. CDR3 protein: CASSLALITSGGAINEQFF. The CDR3 nucleotides read TGTGCCAGCAGCTTAGCGCTTATAACTAGCGGGGGGGCCATCAATGAGCAGTTCTTC.

V and J are TRBV21-1 and TRBJ2-2; the DNA was not compared with TRBD1, the D call given in the table. TRBV21-1 is classified as a pseudogene. This CDR3 region has 16 residues. The CDR3 is CASSRARQALVGELFF. DNA of the CDR3: TGTGCCAGCAGCAGGGCTAGACAGGCCCTTGTCGGGGAGCTGTTTTTT.

V gene TRBV27 combines with J gene TRBJ2-2; TRBD2 matches at 9 bases. Germline CDR1 and CDR2: MNHEY and SMNVEV (reference sequence). There are 17 residues in the CDR3. V was clipped by 1 base and J by 0 bases; unmatched bases: 3. The CDR3 DNA follows: TGTGCCAGCAGTTTATTGGGGACTAGCACGAACACCGGGGAGCTGTTTTTT. Residues: CASSLLGTSTNTGELFF.